The present entry profiles one T cell receptor (beta chain) with its context. The antigen remains unidentified. The data stem from a study of CD8 T cell repertoires and HIV-1 epitope variants. Between the trimmed V and J ends, which lost 7 bases and 2 bases, there was a span of 17 bases. Germline V lookup: CDR1 MDHEN, CDR2 SYDVKM. CDR3 length: 15 amino acids. Produced via immunoSEQ multiplex PCR; TCRdb's table is partial and in-frame only. The sample shows over 4,500 clones, around 66% of them seen only once. Sequencing was done on a sample of cultured CD8+ T cells derived from PBMCs. V gene TRBV28 combines with J gene TRBJ2-5; D tentatively fits TRBD1 or TRBD2 (5 bases each). The receptor's source is a male donor with HIV. CDR3 amino acids: CASTPLGETQETQYF. As DNA, the CDR3 is TGTGCCAGCACCCCCTTGGGGGAAACGCAAGAGACCCAGTACTTC.